This T cell receptor (beta chain) was captured in a study of T cells in Graves' hyperthyroidism and ophthalmopathy. Study at large: The authors collected peripheral blood at initial diagnosis, before any treatment. Study results and caveats: Ophthalmopathy was model-predicted a median 6.5 months pre-onset.

The sample holds many counts of this clonotype. Its antigen is undetermined. This CDR3 spans 14 amino acids. Germline lookup yields CDR1 DFQATT and CDR2 SNEGSKA (reference sequence). V shed 1 base, J shed 7 bases, and the junction held 4 bases outside the gene matches. Using RNA transcripts as the source, TCR beta CDR3 regions were amplified. Primed by the HTBI set, a first-round RT-PCR was run on the TCR CDR3. Via MiXCR, TCRdb re-called the multiplex PCR reads, giving one row per CDR3 protein. The sample holds 400,000 to 600,000 distinct CDR3 sequences; roughly 16% are singletons and the top ten take 29%. Clinical symptoms, serum thyroxine, TRAb, thyroid ultrasound and orbital computed tomography informed diagnoses. Fresh 10 ml peripheral blood yielded PBMCs.

This clonotype originated in a woman in her twenties or thirties with Graves' ophthalmopathy. This rearrangement joins TRBV20-1 to TRBJ2-1, with 10 bases fitting TRBD2. Sequenced material: blood. The CDR3 reads CSARGLAGENEQFF. The CDR3 DNA is TGCAGTGCTAGAGGGCTAGCGGGAGAAAATGAGCAGTTCTTC.